The next 14 T cell receptor beta chains were all read from a single sample in a study of T cells in Graves' hyperthyroidism and ophthalmopathy. TCR beta CDR3 regions were amplified from RNA. Initially, a first-round RT-PCR of the TCR CDR3 employed the HTBI primer set. TCRdb reprocessed the multiplex PCR reads via MiXCR and lists one record per CDR3 protein. The repertoire includes about 210,000 distinct CDR3 sequences, 17% of them detected once, and under 65% sits in the top ten. The sequenced sample was blood. The receptor source for this set is a middle-aged man with Graves' hyperthyroidism.

The chain joins TRBV24-1 to TRBJ2-7; D is perhaps TRBD1 (5 bases). The CDR3 consists of 13 residues. The germline gives CDR1 KGHDR, CDR2 SFDVKD. V lost 6 bases and J 7 bases, leaving 15 bases between the germline ends. In DNA, the CDR3 is TGTGCCACCAGTAAGGACATCCCTGGGGAGCAGTACTTC. Translated, it gives CATSKDIPGEQYF.

In this sample, this clonotype turned up a few times. The CDR3 protein is CASSPLYGNTYNEQFF. The CDR3 region has the DNA TGTGCCAGCAGCCCCTTATACGGGAACACCTACAATGAGCAGTTCTTC. The chain couples TRBV27 to TRBJ2-1; the D gene is possibly TRBD2 (5 bases). The CDR3 runs 16 residues. Germline lookup yields CDR1 MNHEY and CDR2 SMNVEV (reference sequence). V dropped 6 bases and J dropped 2 bases, with 17 bases sitting between them.

The sample holds many counts of this clonotype. CDR3 sequence: CAWTKRGGETQYF. The DNA for the CDR3 is TGTGCCTGGACCAAAAGAGGAGGAGAGACCCAGTACTTC. The V call is TRBV30, the J call TRBJ2-5, with a possible D match to TRBD2 (5 bases). The CDR3 consists of 13 residues. The germline V gene encodes CDR1 GTSNPN and CDR2 SVGIG (reference sequence). The V end was cut by 4 bases, the J end by 4 bases, with 13 bases between.

This clonotype was found once. The rearrangement joins TRBV11-2 to TRBJ1-3, with D unclear. Germline CDR1 and CDR2: SGHAT and FQNNGV. Trimming removed 0 bases at V and 0 bases at J, with 6 bases between. The CDR3 spans 15 residues. This CDR3 reads CASSLDVGSGNTIYF. The CDR3 nucleotides are TGTGCCAGCAGCTTAGATGTAGGCTCTGGAAACACCATATATTTT.

This clonotype was detected a few times. This chain uses TRBV7-3 with TRBJ2-7; perhaps TRBD1 as D (5 bases). From germline, CDR1 is SGHTA and CDR2 FQGTGA. This CDR3 comprises 14 residues. V lost 2 bases and J lost 2, with 10 bases in between. The CDR3 loop is CASSLQGGPYEQYF. The CDR3 nucleotides read TGTGCCAGCAGCTTACAGGGTGGGCCCTACGAGCAGTACTTC.

At least ten counts were recorded for this clonotype. This chain links TRBV30 with TRBJ1-2, with D hard to call. CDR1 GTSNPN and CDR2 SVGIG come from the germline V gene (reference sequence). The CDR3 extends over 11 amino acids. Trimming stripped 7 bases from V and 6 bases from J, with 12 bases between. This chain's CDR3 is CALGGRHGYTF. CDR3 coding DNA: TGTGCCTTGGGAGGCAGGCATGGCTACACCTTC.

This clonotype was detected ten times or more. V gene TRBV2 combines with J gene TRBJ2-4; no clear D gene. The CDR3 has 12 residues. The germline V and J ends were trimmed by 6 bases and 10 bases, with 13 bases remaining between them. Germline lookup yields CDR1 SNHLY and CDR2 FYNNEI. Here the CDR3 reads CASRDDRYIQYF. CDR3 nucleotides: TGTGCCAGCAGGGATGACCGGTATATTCAGTACTTC. The full variable domain, with the rest looked up from reference TRBV2 and TRBJ2-4, is EPEVTQTPSHQVTQMGQEVILRCVPISNHLYFYWYRQILGQKVEFLVSFYNNEISEKSEIFDDQFSVERPDGSNFTLKIRSTKLEDSAMYFCASRDDRYIQYFGAGTRLSVL.

The genes are TRBV10-3 and TRBJ2-1; D remains unclear. The CDR3 is 13 amino acids. Germline V gives CDR1 ENHRY, CDR2 SYGVKD. Trimming took 0 bases from V and 7 from J, leaving 7 bases between them. The CDR3 region is CAISESNSNEQFF. In DNA form, the CDR3 reads TGTGCCATCAGTGAGTCGAACTCTAATGAGCAGTTCTTC.

In this sample, this clonotype turned up a few times. The chain employs TRBV11-1 and TRBJ2-2, with D possibly matching TRBD2 (6 bases). The V gene lost 2 bases and the J gene lost 1 base, with 11 bases spanning the gap. In germline, CDR1 is SGHAT, CDR2 FQDESV (reference sequence). This CDR3 contains 16 residues. CDR3 residues: CASSLWAGMNTGELFF. CDR3 in DNA: TGTGCCAGCAGCTTATGGGCGGGGATGAACACCGGGGAGCTGTTTTTT.

This clonotype turned up a few times. This may arise from a read error, as a much more abundant clone is one base away. The chain employs TRBV11-2 and TRBJ2-5; tentative D call: TRBD2 (5 bases). From germline, CDR1 is SGHAT and CDR2 FQNNGV. The CDR3 extends over 14 amino acids. The CDR3 sequence is CASSLTISGETRYF. The CDR3 bases are TGTGCCAGCAGCTTGACGATTTCCGGGGAGACCCGGTACTTC.

CDR3 loop: CASSPLGSPLNTEAFF. DNA of the CDR3: TGCGCCAGCAGCCCGCTCGGATCCCCCTTGAACACTGAAGCTTTCTTT. The chain is built from TRBV4-1 and TRBJ1-1, with D unclear. This CDR3 comprises 16 residues. V lost 4 bases to trimming and J lost 0 bases, with 15 bases between them. CDR1 MGHRA and CDR2 YSYEKL come from the germline V gene.

Many counts were recorded for this clonotype. The chain recombines TRBV6-1 with TRBJ2-1; D ambiguous. V lost 2 bases, J lost 7 bases, and 3 bases lay in between. The CDR3 covers 11 residues. The germline CDR1 and CDR2 sequences are MNHNS and SASEGT. CDR3 nucleotides: TGTGCCAGCAGTGAATCGAATGAGCAGTTCTTC. Translated, it gives CASSESNEQFF.

This clonotype has a count of ten or more. CDR3 in DNA: TGTGCCAGCACCCAATCGATCACGCAGCCCCAGCATTTT. It yields the protein CASTQSITQPQHF. The chain joins TRBV12-3 or TRBV12-4 to TRBJ1-5; D is unresolved. CDR3 length: 13 residues. V gave up 7 bases and J gave up 7 bases, with 14 bases separating them.

This clonotype was seen repeatedly, ten times or more. The chain carries TRBV14 and TRBJ2-7; TRBD1 agrees at 7 bases. The germline V gene has CDR1 SGHDN and CDR2 FVKESK. V shed 4 bases, J shed 5 bases, and the junction held 17 bases outside the gene matches. The CDR3 spans 17 residues. CDR3 DNA: TGTGCCAGCAGCCGACAGGGTTCAGACGCCCTTTTGAACGAGCAGTACTTC. Its protein product is CASSRQGSDALLNEQYF. Drawing the rest from reference TRBV14 and TRBJ2-7, the complete variable domain is EAGVTQFPSHSVIEKGQTVTLRCDPISGHDNLYWYRRVMGKEIKFLLHFVKESKQDESGMPNNRFLAERTGGTYSTLKVQPAELEDSGVYFCASSRQGSDALLNEQYFGPGTRLTVT.